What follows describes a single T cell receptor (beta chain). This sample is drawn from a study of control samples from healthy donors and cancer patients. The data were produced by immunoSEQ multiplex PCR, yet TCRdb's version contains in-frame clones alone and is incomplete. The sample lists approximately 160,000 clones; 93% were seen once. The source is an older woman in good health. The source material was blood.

CDR3 nucleotide sequence: TGTGCCAGCAGCTTAGACGGCGGAAAAAACATTCAGTACTTC. Residues: CASSLDGGKNIQYF. The chain carries TRBV7-2 and TRBJ2-4; D is unresolved. V was pared by 1 base and J by 4 bases, with 8 bases between. From germline, CDR1 is SGHTA and CDR2 FQGNSA. The CDR3 covers 14 residues.